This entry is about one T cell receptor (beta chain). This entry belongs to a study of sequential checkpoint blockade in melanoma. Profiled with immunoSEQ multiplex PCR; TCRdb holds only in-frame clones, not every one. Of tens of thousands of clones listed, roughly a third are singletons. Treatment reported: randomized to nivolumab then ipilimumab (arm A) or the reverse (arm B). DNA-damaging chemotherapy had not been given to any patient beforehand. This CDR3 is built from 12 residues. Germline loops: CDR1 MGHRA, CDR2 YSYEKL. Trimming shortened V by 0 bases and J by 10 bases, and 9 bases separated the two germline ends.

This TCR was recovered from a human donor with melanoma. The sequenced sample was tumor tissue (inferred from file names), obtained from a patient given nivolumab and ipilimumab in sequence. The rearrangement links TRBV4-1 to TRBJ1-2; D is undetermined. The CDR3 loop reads CASSQDRQPYTF. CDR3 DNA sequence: TGCGCCAGCAGCCAAGATCGGCAGCCCTACACCTTC.